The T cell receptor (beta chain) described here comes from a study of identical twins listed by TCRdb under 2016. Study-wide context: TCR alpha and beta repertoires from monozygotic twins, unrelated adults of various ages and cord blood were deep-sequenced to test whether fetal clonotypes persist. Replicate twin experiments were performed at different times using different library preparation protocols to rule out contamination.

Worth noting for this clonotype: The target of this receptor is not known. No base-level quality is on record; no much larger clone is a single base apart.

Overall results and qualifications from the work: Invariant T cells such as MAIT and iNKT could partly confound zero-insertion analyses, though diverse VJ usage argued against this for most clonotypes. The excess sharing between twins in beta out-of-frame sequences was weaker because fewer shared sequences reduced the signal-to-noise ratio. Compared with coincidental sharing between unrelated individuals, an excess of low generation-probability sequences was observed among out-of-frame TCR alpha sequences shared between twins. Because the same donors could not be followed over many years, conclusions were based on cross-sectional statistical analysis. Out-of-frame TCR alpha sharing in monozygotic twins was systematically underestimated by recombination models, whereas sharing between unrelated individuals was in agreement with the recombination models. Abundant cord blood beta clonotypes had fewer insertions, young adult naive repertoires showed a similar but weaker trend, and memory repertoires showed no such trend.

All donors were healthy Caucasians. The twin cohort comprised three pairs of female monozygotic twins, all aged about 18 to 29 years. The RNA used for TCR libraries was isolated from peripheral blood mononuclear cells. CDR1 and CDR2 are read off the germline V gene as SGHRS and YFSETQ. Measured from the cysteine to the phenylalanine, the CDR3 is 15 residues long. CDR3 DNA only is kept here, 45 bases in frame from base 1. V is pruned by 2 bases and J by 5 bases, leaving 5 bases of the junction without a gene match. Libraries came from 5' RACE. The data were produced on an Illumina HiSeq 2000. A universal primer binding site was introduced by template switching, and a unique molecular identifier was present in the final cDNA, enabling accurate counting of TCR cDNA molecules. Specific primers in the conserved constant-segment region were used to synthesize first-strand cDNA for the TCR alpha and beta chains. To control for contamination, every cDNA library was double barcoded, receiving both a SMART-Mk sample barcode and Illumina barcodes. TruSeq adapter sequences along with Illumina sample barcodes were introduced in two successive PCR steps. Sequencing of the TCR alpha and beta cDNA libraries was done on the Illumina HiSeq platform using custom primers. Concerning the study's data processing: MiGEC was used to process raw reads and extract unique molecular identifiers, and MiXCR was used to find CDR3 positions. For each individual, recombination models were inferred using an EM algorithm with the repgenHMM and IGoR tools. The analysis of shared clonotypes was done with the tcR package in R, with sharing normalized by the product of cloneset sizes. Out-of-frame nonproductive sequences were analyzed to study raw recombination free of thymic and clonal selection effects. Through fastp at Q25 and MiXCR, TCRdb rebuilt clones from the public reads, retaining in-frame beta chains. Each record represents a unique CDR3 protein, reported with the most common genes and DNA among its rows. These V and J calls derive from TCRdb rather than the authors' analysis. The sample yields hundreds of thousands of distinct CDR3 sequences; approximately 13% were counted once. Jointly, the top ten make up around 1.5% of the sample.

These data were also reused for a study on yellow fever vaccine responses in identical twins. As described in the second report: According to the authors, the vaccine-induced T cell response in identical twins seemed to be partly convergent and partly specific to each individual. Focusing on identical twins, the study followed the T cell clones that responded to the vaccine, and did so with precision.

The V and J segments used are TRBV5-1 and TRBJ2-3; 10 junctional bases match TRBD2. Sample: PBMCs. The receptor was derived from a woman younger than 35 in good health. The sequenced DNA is TGCGCCAGCAGCTTAACTAGCGGGGTTATAGATACGCAGTATTTT. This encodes CASSLTSGVIDTQYF.